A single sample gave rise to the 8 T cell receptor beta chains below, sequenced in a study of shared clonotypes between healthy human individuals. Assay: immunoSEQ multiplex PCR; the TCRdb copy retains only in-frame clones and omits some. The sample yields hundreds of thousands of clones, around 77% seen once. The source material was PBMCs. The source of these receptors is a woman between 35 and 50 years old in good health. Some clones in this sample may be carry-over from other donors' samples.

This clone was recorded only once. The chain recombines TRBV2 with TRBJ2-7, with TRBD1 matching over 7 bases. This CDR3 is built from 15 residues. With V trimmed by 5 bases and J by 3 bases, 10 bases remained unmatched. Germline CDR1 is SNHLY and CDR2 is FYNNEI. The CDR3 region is CASSYTGTADYEQYF. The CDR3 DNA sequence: TGTGCCAGCAGTTACACCGGGACAGCTGACTACGAGCAGTACTTC.

The CDR3 DNA reads TGTGCCATCAGTGAGTCGGTAGGAAGGGGGAACAATCAGCCCCAGCATTTT. Amino acids: CAISESVGRGNNQPQHF. The J gene is TRBJ1-5, the V gene TRBV10-3; perhaps TRBD1 as D (6 bases). The CDR3 is made up of 17 amino acids. V was clipped by 0 bases and J by 3 bases, with 15 bases between them. Germline-derived CDR1 and CDR2 are ENHRY and SYGVKD.

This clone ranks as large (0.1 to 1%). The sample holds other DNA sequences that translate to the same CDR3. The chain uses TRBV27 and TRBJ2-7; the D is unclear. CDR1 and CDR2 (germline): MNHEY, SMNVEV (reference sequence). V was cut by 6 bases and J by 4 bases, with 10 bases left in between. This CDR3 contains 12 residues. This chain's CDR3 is CASRSPSYEQYF. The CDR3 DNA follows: TGTGCCAGCAGGTCCCCCTCGTACGAGCAGTACTTC.

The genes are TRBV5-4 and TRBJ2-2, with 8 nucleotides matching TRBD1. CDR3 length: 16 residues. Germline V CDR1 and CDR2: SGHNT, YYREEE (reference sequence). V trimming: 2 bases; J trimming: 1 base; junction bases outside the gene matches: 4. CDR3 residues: CASSLGQGQNTGELFF. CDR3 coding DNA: TGTGCCAGCAGCTTAGGACAGGGCCAGAACACCGGGGAGCTGTTTTTT.

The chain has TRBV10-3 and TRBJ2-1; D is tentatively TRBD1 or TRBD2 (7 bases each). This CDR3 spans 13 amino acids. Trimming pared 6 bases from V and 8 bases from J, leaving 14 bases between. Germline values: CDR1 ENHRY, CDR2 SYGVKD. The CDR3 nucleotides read TGTGCCATCAGCCTGACAGGGAGGGATGAGCAGTTCTTC. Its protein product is CAISLTGRDEQFF.

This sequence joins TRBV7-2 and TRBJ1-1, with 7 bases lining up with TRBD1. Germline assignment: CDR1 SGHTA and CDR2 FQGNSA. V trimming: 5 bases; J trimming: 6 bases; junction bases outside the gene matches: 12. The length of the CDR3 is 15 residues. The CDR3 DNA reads TGTGCCAGCAGCCTTCGACAGGGAGGAATGGCTGAAGCTTTCTTT. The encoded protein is CASSLRQGGMAEAFF.

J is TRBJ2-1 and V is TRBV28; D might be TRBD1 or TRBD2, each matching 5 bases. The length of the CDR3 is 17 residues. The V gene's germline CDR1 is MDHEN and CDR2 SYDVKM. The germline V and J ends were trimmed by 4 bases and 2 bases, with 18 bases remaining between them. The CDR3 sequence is CASSYPGLTEAYNEQFF. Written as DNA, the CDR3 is TGTGCCAGCAGTTACCCGGGGCTAACTGAGGCCTACAATGAGCAGTTCTTC.

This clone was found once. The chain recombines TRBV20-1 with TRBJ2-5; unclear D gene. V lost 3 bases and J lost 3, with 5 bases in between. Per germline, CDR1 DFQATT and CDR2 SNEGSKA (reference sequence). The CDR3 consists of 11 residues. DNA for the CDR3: TGCAGTGCTAGTCCAGAAGAGACCCAGTACTTC. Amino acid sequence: CSASPEETQYF.